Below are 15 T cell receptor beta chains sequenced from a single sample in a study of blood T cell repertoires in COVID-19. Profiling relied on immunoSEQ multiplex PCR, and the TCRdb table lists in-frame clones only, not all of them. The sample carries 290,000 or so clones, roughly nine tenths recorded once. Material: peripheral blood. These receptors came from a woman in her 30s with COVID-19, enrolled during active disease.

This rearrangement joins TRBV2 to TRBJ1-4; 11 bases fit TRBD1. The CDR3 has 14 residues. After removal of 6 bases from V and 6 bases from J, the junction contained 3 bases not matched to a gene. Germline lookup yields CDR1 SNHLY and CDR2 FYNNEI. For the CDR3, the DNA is TGTGCCAGCAGAGGGGACAGGGGGGATGAAAAACTGTTTTTT. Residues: CASRGDRGDEKLFF.

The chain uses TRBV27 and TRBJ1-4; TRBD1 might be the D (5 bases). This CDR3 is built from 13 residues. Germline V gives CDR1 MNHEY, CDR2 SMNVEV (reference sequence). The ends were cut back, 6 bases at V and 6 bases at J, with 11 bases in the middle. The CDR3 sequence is CASRAGTHEKLFF. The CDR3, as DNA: TGTGCCAGCAGAGCGGGGACTCATGAAAAACTGTTTTTT. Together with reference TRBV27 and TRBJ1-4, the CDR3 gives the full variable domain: EAQVTQNPRYLITVTGKKLTVTCSQNMNHEYMSWYRQDPGLGLRQIYYSMNVEVTDKGDVPEGYKVSRKEKRNFPLILESPSPNQTSLYFCASRAGTHEKLFFGSGTQLSVL.

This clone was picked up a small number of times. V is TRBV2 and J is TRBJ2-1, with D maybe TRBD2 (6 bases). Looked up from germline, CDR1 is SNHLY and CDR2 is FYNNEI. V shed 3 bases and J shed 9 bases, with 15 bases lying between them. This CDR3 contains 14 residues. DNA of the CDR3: TGTGCCAGCAGTGATCGCGGGGAGTTGGGTGAGCAGTTCTTC. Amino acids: CASSDRGELGEQFF.

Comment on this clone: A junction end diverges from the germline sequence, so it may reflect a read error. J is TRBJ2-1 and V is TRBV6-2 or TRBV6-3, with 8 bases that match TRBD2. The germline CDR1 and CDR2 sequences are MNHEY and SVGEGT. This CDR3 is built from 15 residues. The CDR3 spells CASSYSIDSGTSRVF. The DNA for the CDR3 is TGTGCCAGCAGTTACTCGATCGATAGCGGGACAAGCAGGGTCTTC.

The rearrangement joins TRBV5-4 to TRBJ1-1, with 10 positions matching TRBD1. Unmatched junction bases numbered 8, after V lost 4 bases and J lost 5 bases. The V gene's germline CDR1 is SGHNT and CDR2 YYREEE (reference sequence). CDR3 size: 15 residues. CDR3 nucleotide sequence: TGTGCCAGCAGCCCGGGACAGGGGCGAGGAACTGAAGCTTTCTTT. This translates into CASSPGQGRGTEAFF.

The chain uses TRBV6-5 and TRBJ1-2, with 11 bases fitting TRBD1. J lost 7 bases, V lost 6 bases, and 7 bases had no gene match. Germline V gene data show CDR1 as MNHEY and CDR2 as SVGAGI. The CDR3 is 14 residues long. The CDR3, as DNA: TGTGCCAGCAGGGCGGGACAGGGGGTAGGTGGCTACACCTTC. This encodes CASRAGQGVGGYTF.

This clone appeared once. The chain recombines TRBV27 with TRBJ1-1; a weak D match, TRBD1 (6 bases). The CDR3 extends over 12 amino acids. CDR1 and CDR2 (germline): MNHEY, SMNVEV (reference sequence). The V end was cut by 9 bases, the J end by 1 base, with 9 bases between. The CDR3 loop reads CARWTANTEAFF. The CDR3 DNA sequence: TGTGCCAGGTGGACAGCGAACACTGAAGCTTTCTTT.

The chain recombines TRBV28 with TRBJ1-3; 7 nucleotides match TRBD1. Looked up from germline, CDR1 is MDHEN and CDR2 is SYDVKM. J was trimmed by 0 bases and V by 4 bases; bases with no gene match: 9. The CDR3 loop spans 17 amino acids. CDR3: CASSSPGQMISGNTIYF. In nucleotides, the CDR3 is TGTGCCAGCAGTTCCCCGGGACAGATGATCTCTGGAAACACCATATATTTT.

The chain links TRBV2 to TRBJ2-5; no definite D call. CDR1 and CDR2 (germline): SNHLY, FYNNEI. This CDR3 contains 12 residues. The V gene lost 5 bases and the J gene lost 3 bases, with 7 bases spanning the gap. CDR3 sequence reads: CASSPTEETQYF. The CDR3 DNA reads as TGTGCCAGCAGTCCCACGGAAGAGACCCAGTACTTC.

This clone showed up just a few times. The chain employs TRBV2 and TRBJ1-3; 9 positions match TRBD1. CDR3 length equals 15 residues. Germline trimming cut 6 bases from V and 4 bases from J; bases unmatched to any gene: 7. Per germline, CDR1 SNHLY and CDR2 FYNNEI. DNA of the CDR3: TGTGCCAGCAGCGATAGGGGACAGGGAGGAAACACCATATATTTT. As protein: CASSDRGQGGNTIYF.

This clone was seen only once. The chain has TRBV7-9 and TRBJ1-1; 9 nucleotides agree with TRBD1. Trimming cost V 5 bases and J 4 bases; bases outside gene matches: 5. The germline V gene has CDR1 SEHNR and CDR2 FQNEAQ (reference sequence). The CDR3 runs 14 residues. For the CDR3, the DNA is TGTGCCAGCAGCGTGGGACAGGGTGGCACTGAAGCTTTCTTT. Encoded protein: CASSVGQGGTEAFF.

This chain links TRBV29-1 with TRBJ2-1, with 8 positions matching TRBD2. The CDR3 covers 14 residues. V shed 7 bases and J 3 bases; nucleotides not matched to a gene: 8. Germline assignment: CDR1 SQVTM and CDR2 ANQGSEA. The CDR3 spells CSGSGLVLYNEQFF. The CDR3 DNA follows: TGCAGCGGTTCGGGACTAGTCCTCTACAATGAGCAGTTCTTC.

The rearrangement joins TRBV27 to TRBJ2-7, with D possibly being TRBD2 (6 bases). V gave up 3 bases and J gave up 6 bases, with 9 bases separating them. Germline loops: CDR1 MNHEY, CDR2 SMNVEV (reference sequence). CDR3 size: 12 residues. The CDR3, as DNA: TGTGCCAGCAGTTTGCCGGGGGTCGAGCAGTACTTC. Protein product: CASSLPGVEQYF.

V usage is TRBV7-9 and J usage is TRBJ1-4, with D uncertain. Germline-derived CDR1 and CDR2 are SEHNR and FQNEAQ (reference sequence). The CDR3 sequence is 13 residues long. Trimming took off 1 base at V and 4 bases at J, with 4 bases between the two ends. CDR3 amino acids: CASSLVYNEKLFF. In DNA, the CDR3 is TGTGCCAGCAGCTTAGTCTATAATGAAAAACTGTTTTTT.

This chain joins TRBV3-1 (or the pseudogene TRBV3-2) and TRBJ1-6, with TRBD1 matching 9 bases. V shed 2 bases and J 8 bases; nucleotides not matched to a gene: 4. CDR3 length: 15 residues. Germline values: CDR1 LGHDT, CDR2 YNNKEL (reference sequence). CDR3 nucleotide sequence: TGTGCCAGCAGCCAAACTTGGACAGGGGATTCACCCCTCCACTTT. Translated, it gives CASSQTWTGDSPLHF.